This TCR beta chain appears in the sequencing data of a study of Graves' ophthalmopathy and Graves' hyperthyroidism. Across the whole study: No progression to ophthalmopathy over 18 months defined stable hyperthyroidism.

There are 13 residues in the CDR3. CDR1 and CDR2 from the germline V gene are ENHRY and SYGVKD. The ends were cut back, 2 bases at V and 8 bases at J, with 12 bases in the middle. Amplifying from RNA transcripts, the study obtained TCR beta CDR3 regions. An initial RT-PCR round employing HTBI primers preceded a second-round multiplex PCR. MiXCR was run by TCRdb on the multiplex PCR reads, yielding one entry per CDR3 protein. The table includes some 1.1 million distinct CDR3 sequences, about 35% detected once. Study-wide findings and caveats: Ophthalmopathy cases were distinguished from stable hyperthyroidism by a 13-signature model, reaching around 88% sensitivity and 70% to 84% specificity.

The table lists this clonotype with a count of one. The antigen is undetermined. This clone may be a read error of a much larger clone one base away. The J gene is TRBJ1-2, the V gene TRBV10-3; D not resolved. The source of this sequence is an adult man with Graves' hyperthyroidism. Sequencing input: peripheral blood or thyroid tissue (not recorded which). CDR3 loop: CAISEEPGEGYTF. The DNA of the CDR3 is TGTGCCATCAGTGAGGAGCCCGGGGAGGGCTACACCTTC.